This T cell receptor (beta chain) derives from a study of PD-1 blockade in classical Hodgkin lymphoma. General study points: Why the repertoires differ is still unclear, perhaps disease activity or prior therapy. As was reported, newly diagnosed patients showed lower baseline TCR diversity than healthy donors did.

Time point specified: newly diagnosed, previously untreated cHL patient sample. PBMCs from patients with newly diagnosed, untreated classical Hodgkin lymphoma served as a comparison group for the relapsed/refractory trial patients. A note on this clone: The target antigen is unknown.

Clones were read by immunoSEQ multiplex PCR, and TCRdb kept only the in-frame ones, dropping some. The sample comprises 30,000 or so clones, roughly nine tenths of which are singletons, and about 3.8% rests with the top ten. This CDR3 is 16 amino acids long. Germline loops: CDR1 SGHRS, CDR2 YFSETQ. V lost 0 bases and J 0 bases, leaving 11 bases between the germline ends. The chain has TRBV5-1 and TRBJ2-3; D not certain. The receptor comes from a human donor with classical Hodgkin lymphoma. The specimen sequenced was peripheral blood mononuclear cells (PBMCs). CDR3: CASSLARLSSTDTQYF. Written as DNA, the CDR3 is TGCGCCAGCAGCTTGGCACGGTTATCTAGCACAGATACGCAGTATTTT.